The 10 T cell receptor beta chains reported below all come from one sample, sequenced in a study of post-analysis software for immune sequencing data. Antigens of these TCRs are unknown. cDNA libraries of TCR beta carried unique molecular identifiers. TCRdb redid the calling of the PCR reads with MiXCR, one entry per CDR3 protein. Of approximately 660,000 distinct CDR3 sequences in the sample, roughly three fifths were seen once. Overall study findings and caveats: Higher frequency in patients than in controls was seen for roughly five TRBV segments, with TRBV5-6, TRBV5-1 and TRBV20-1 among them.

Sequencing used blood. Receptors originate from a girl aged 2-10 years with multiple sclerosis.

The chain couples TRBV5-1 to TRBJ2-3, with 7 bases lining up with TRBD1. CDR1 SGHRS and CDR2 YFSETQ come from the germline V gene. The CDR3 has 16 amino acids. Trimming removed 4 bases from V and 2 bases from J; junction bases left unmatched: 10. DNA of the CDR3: TGCGCCAGCAGCCTGACAGGGAAGGGGCACACAGATACGCAGTATTTT. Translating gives CASSLTGKGHTDTQYF.

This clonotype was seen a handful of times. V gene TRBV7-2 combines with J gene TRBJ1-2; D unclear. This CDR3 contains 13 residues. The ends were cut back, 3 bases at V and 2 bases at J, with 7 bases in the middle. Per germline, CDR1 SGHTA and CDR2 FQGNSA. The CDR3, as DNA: TGTGCCAGCAGCTTGGACCCAAACTATGGCTACACCTTC. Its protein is CASSLDPNYGYTF. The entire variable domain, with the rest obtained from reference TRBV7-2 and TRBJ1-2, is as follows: GAGVSQSPSNKVTEKGKDVELRCDPISGHTALYWYRQSLGQGLEFLIYFQGNSAPDKSGLPSDRFSAERTGGSVSTLTIQRTQQEDSAVYLCASSLDPNYGYTFGSGTRLTVV.

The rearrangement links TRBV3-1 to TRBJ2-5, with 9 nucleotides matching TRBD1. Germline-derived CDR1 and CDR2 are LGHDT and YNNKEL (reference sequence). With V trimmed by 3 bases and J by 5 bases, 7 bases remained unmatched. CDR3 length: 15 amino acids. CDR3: CASSQTGTGRETQYF. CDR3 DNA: TGTGCCAGCAGCCAGACCGGGACAGGGAGGGAGACCCAGTACTTC.

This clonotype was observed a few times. The chain's CDR3 is CATSTDGQGVGTQYF. CDR3 nucleotides: TGTGCCACCAGCACCGACGGACAGGGTGTTGGGACCCAGTACTTC. The chain couples TRBV15 to TRBJ2-4, with TRBD1 identical over 8 bases. TRBJ2-5 matches the DNA end more closely, so the J call is doubtful. This CDR3 region has 15 residues. The germline gives CDR1 LNHNV, CDR2 YYDKDF (reference sequence).

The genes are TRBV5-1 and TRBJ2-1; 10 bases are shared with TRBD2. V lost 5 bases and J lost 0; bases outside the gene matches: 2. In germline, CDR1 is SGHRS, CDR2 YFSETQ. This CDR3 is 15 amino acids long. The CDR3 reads CASRASGSSYNEQFF. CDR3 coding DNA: TGCGCCAGCAGGGCTAGCGGGAGCTCCTACAATGAGCAGTTCTTC.

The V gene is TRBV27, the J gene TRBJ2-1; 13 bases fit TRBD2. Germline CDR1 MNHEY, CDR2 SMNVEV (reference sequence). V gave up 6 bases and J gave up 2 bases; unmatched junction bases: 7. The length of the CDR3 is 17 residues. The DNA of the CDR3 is TGTGCCAGCAGCGTAAGACTAGCGGGAGGACCCTACAATGAGCAGTTCTTC. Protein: CASSVRLAGGPYNEQFF.

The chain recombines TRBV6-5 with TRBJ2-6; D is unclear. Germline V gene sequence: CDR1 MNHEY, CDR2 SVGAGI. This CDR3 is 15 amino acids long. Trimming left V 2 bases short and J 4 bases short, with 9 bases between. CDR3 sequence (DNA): TGTGCCAGCAGTTACGGGGTAACAGGGGCCAACGTCCTGACTTTC. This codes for CASSYGVTGANVLTF.

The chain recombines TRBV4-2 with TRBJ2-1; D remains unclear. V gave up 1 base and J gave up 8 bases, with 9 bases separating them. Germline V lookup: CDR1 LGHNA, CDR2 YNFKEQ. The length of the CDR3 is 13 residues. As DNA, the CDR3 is TGTGCCAGCAGCCAAGTAGCCGGCGATGAGCAGTTCTTC. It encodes CASSQVAGDEQFF.

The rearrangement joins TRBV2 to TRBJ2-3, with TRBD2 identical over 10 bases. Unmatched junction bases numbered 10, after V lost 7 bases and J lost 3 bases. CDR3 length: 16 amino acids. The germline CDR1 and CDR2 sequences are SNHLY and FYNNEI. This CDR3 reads CASNEFTSGVTDTQYF. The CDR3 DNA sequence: TGTGCCAGCAACGAATTTACTAGCGGGGTTACAGATACGCAGTATTTT.

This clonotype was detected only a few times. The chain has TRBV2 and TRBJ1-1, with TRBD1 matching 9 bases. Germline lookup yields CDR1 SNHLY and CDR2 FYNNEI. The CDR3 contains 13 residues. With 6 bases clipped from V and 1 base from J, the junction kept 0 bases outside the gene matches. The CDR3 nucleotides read TGTGCCAGCAGGGACAGGGGGAACACTGAAGCTTTCTTT. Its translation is CASRDRGNTEAFF.